Given below is one T cell receptor (beta chain) in context. Its matching antigen is unknown. Data came from immunoSEQ multiplex PCR; TCRdb stores just in-frame clones and leaves some out. The table has 65,000 to 70,000 clones, around 73% seen once. The germline V and J ends were trimmed by 4 bases and 3 bases, with 10 bases remaining between them. Germline-derived CDR1 and CDR2 are LNHDA and SQIVND (reference sequence). This CDR3 contains 14 residues. The data were obtained in a study of OX40 agonist ivuxolimab in advanced cancers. Study-wide results and caveats: Within 6 weeks, CD4+ and CD8+ blood T cells expanded clonally at 0.1 to 3.0 mg/kg.

Peripheral blood came from all dose cohorts at three timepoints. Sample: CD4+ or CD8+ T cells sorted from blood, taken in a trial of the OX40 agonist ivuxolimab. This TCR derives from an adult with an advanced solid tumor such as melanoma, head and neck, liver or kidney cancer. The chain carries TRBV19 and TRBJ2-4; a possible D gene is TRBD2 (5 bases). The CDR3 DNA reads TGTGCCAGTAGTACGAGGGATGGCAAAAACATTCAGTACTTC. This encodes CASSTRDGKNIQYF.